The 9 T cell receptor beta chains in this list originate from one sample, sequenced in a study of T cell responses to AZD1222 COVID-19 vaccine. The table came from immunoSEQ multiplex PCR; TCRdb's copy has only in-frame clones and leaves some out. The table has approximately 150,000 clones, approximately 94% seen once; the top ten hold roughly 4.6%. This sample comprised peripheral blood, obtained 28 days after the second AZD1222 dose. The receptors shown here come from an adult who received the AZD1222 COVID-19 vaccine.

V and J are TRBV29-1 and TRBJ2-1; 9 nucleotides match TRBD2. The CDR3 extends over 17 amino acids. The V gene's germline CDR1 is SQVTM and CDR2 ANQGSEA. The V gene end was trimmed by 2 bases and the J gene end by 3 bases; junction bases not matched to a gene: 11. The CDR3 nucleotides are TGCAGCGTTGAACCCTCACGACTAGCGGAGCTCTACAATGAGCAGTTCTTC. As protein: CSVEPSRLAELYNEQFF.

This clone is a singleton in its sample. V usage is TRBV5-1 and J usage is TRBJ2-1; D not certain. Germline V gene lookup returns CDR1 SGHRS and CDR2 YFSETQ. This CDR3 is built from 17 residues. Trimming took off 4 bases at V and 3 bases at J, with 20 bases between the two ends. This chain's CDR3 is CASSPYVLAESYNEQFF. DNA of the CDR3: TGCGCCAGCAGCCCATACGTGTTGGCGGAAAGCTACAATGAGCAGTTCTTC.

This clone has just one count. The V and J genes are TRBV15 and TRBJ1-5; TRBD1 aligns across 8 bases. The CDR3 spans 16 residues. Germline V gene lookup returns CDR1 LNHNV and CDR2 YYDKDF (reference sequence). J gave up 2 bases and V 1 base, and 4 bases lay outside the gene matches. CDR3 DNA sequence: TGTGCCACCAGCAGAGCACAGGGGGGTGGCAATCAGCCCCAGCATTTT. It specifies CATSRAQGGGNQPQHF. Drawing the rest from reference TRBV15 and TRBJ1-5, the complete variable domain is DAMVIQNPRYQVTQFGKPVTLSCSQTLNHNVMYWYQQKSSQAPKLLFHYYDKDFNNEADTPDNFQSRRPNTSFCFLDIRSPGLGDTAMYLCATSRAQGGGNQPQHFGDGTRLSIL.

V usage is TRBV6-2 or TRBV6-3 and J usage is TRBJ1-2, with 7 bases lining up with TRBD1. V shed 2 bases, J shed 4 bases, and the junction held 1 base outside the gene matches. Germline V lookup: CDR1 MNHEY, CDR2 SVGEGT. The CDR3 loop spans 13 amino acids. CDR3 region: CASSYRDSYGYTF. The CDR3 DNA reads TGTGCCAGCAGTTACCGGGACAGCTATGGCTACACCTTC.

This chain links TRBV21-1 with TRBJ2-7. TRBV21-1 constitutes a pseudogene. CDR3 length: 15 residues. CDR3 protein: CASSKRGAGIYEQYF. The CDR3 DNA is TGTGCCAGCAGCAAAAGGGGTGCCGGGATTTACGAGCAGTACTTC.

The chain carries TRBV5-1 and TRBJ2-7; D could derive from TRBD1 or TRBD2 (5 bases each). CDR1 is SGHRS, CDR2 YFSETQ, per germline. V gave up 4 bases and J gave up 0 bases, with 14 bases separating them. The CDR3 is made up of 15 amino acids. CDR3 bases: TGCGCCAGCAGCCCGACCGGGACGGTCTCCTACGAGCAGTACTTC. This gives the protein CASSPTGTVSYEQYF.

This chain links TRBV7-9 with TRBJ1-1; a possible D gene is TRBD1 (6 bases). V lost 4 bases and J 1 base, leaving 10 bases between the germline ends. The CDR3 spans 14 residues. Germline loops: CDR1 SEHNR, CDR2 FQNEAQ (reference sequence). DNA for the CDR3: TGTGCCAGCAGCTGGGGGACACCGAACACTGAAGCTTTCTTT. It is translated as CASSWGTPNTEAFF.

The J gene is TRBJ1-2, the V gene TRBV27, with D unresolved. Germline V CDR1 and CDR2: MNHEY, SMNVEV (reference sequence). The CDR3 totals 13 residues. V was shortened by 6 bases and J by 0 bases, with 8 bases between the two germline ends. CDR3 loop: CASSPSTNYGYTF. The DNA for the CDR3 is TGTGCCAGCAGCCCTTCTACTAACTATGGCTACACCTTC.

CDR3 sequence reads: CASTTTPGGAFF. CDR3 in DNA: TGTGCCAGCACCACTACACCTGGGGGGGCTTTCTTT. The chain has TRBV12-3 or TRBV12-4 and TRBJ1-1; D is perhaps TRBD1 (5 bases). This CDR3 has 12 amino acids. Trimming left V 7 bases short and J 11 bases short, with 17 bases between.